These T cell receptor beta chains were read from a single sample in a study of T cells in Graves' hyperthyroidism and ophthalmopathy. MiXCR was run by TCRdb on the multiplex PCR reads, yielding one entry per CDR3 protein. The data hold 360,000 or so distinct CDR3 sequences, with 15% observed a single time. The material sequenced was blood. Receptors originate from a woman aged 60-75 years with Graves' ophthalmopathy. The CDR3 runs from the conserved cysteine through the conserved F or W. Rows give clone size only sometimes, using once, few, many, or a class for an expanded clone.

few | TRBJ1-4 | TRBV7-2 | CASSLAPGQGNEKLFF
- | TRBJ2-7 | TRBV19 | CASSIKASYEQYF
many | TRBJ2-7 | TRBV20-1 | CSARNSRNYEQYF
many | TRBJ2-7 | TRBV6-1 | CASSENRGLYEQYF
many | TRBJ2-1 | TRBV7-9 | CASSPIGARYNEQFF
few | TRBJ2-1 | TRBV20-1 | CSASGTGRYNEQFF
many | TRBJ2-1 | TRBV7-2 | CASSLAAGVNEQFF
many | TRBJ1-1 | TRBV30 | CAWRGTNTEAFF
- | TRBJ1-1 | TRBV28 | CASSLFGIDKAFF
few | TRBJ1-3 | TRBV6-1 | CASRVDRGISGNTIYF
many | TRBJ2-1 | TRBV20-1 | CSASLGLVTYNEQFF
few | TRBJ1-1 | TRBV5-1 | CASSPRDRDLTEAFF
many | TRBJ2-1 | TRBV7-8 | CASSLLTSGINNEQFF
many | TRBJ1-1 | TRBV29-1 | CSVGRAGGDTEAFF